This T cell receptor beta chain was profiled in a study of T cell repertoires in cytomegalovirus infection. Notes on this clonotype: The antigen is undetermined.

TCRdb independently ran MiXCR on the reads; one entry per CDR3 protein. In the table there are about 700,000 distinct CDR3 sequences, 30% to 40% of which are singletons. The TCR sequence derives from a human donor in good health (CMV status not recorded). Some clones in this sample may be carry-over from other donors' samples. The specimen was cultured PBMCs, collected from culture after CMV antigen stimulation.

The DNA for the CDR3 is TGCGCCAGCGGGGACCCCTCCTACGAGCAGTACTTC. Translated: CASGDPSYEQYF. The chain links TRBV5-1 to TRBJ2-7; either TRBD1 or TRBD2 may supply D (5 bases each). V was shortened by 7 bases and J by 0 bases, with 8 bases between the two germline ends. Germline V CDR1 and CDR2: SGHRS, YFSETQ. The CDR3 consists of 12 residues. Drawing the rest from reference TRBV5-1 and TRBJ2-7, the complete variable domain is KAGVTQTPRYLIKTRGQQVTLSCSPISGHRSVSWYQQTPGQGLQFLFEYFSETQRNKGNFPGRFSGRQFSNSRSEMNVSTLELGDSALYLCASGDPSYEQYFGPGTRLTVT.